The 10 T cell receptor beta chains listed next were all sequenced from one sample in a study of neurological immune-mediated disorders. TCRdb reprocessed the 5' RACE reads with MiXCR, giving one entry per CDR3 protein. The table lists some 35,000 distinct CDR3 sequences, about 9.9% of them singletons. Specimen: CD4+ T cells from blood. The receptors originated from a woman aged 25 to 39 with HTLV-1-associated myelopathy (HAM/TSP).

This clonotype appeared many times. The J gene is TRBJ2-7, the V gene TRBV12-3 or TRBV12-4; TRBD1 aligns across 7 bases. CDR3 length equals 12 residues. Trimming removed 6 bases from V and 4 bases from J; junction bases left unmatched: 3. CDR3 residues: CASSKTGYEQYF. The CDR3 DNA is TGTGCCAGCAGCAAGACAGGGTACGAGCAGTACTTC.

This clonotype was found many times. The V gene is TRBV20-1, the J gene TRBJ1-5; TRBD1 aligns across 9 bases. CDR1 and CDR2 (germline): DFQATT, SNEGSKA (reference sequence). Losses at the gene ends were 2 bases for V and 7 bases for J; bases not matched to a gene: 3. This CDR3 has 13 residues. The CDR3 DNA sequence: TGCAGTGCTAGAACAGGGGGCGAGCAGCCCCAGCATTTT. This encodes CSARTGGEQPQHF.

This clonotype was recorded at least ten times. The V gene is TRBV9, the J gene TRBJ2-3; TRBD1 matches at 8 bases. This CDR3 is 17 amino acids long. V shed 4 bases, J shed 5 bases, and the junction held 15 bases outside the gene matches. Germline-derived CDR1 and CDR2 are SGDLS and YYNGEE. The CDR3 nucleotides are TGTGCCAGCAGCCCTACCCTTGGACAGGGACTCGGAGATACGCAGTATTTT. This encodes CASSPTLGQGLGDTQYF.

At least ten counts were recorded for this clonotype. The V and J genes are TRBV24-1 and TRBJ2-1; 10 bases line up with TRBD1. Germline CDR1 reads KGHDR; CDR2 reads SFDVKD. The CDR3 is 18 residues long. Trimming removed 2 bases from V and 4 bases from J; junction bases left unmatched: 10. CDR3 in DNA: TGTGCCACCAGTGATTATTCGCCGGGGACAGGGGCTTACAATGAGCAGTTCTTC. It codes for CATSDYSPGTGAYNEQFF.

Many counts were recorded for this clonotype. The chain links TRBV7-8 to TRBJ1-3, with TRBD1 identical over 7 bases. The CDR3 covers 15 residues. Germline-derived CDR1 and CDR2 are SGHVS and FQNEAQ. The J segment lost 4 bases and the V segment lost 5 bases, leaving 8 bases of the junction unmatched. DNA of the CDR3: TGTGCCAGCAGCAACAGGACAGGCGACGGAAACACCATATATTTT. Translated: CASSNRTGDGNTIYF.

This clonotype has only a few counts. The rearrangement uses TRBV29-1 and TRBJ1-1, with no clear D. V gave up 4 bases and J gave up 1 base, with 13 bases separating them. CDR1 SQVTM and CDR2 ANQGSEA come from the germline V gene. CDR3 size: 14 residues. Here the CDR3 reads CSVADRRGNTEAFF. In DNA, the CDR3 is TGCAGCGTTGCCGACCGACGGGGGAACACTGAAGCTTTCTTT.

This clonotype was observed at least ten times. V and J are TRBV5-1 and TRBJ2-1; a weak D match, TRBD1 (5 bases). The germline V gene encodes CDR1 SGHRS and CDR2 YFSETQ. Trimming took off 2 bases at V and 4 bases at J, with 13 bases between the two ends. This CDR3 has 15 amino acids. For the CDR3, the DNA is TGCGCCAGCAGCTTCTCCCCAGACAGTTACAATGAGCAGTTCTTC. Translating it yields CASSFSPDSYNEQFF.

The table lists this clonotype with many counts. This chain links TRBV5-5 with TRBJ1-2; TRBD1 aligns across 8 bases. Germline V CDR1 and CDR2: SGHKS, YYEKEE (reference sequence). This CDR3 comprises 14 residues. Trimming took 4 bases from V and 10 from J; bases not matched to a gene: 12. The CDR3 DNA is TGTGCCAGCAGCCAACCATACGGACAGGGAGACTACACCTTC. As protein: CASSQPYGQGDYTF.

The sample holds many counts of this clonotype. V and J are TRBV20-1 and TRBJ2-7; weak D call: TRBD2 (5 bases). The CDR3 is made up of 14 amino acids. Germline CDR1 DFQATT, CDR2 SNEGSKA (reference sequence). With 4 bases removed from V and 6 bases from J, the gap between germline ends came to 19 bases. The CDR3 is CSATPGFSALEQYF. The DNA of the CDR3 is TGCAGTGCTACTCCCGGATTTAGCGCTCTCGAGCAGTACTTC.

At least ten counts were recorded for this clonotype. The rearrangement joins TRBV27 to TRBJ2-6; no clear D. This CDR3 is 18 amino acids long. Germline-derived CDR1 and CDR2 are MNHEY and SMNVEV (reference sequence). V lost 0 bases, J lost 1 base, and 13 bases lay in between. The CDR3, as DNA: TGTGCCAGCAGTTTATCCCCCGGCCTGACTTCTGGGGCCAACGTCCTGACTTTC. Its protein is CASSLSPGLTSGANVLTF. The full variable domain, rest sourced from reference TRBV27 and TRBJ2-6, is EAQVTQNPRYLITVTGKKLTVTCSQNMNHEYMSWYRQDPGLGLRQIYYSMNVEVTDKGDVPEGYKVSRKEKRNFPLILESPSPNQTSLYFCASSLSPGLTSGANVLTFGAGSRLTVL.